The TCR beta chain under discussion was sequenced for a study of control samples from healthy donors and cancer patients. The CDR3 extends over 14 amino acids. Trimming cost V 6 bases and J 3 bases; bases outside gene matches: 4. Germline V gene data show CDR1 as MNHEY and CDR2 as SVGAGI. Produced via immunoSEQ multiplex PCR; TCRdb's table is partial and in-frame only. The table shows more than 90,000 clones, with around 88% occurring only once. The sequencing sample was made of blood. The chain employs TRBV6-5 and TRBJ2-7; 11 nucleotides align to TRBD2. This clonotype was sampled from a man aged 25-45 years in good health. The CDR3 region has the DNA TGTGCCAGCAGACCGGGACTAGCGGTCTACGAGCAGTACTTC. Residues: CASRPGLAVYEQYF.